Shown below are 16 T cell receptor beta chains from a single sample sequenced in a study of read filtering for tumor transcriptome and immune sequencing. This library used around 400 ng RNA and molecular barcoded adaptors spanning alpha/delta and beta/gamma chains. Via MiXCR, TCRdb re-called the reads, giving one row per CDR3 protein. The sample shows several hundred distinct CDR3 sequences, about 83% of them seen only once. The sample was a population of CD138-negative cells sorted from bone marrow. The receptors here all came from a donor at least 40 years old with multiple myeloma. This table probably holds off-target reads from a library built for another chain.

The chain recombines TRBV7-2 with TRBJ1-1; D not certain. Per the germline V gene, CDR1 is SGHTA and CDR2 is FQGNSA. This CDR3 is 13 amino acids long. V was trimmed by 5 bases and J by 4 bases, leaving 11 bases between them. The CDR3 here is CASSLTWGTEAFF. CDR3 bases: TGTGCCAGCAGCCTGACATGGGGCACTGAAGCTTTCTTT.

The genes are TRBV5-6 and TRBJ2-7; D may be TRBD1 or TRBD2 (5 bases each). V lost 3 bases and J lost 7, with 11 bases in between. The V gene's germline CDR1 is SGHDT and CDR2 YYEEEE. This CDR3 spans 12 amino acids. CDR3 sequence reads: CASSSRDPEQYF. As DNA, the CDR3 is TGTGCCAGCAGCTCCCGGGACCCGGAGCAGTACTTC.

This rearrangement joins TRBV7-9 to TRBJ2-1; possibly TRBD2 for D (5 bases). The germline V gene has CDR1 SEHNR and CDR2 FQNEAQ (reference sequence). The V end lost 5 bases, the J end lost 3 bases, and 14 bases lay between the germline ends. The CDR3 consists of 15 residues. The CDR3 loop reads CASSPSGFIYNEQFF. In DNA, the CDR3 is TGTGCCAGCAGCCCAAGCGGCTTTATCTACAATGAGCAGTTCTTC. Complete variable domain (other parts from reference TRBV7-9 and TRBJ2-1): DTGVSQNPRHKITKRGQNVTFRCDPISEHNRLYWYRQTLGQGPEFLTYFQNEAQLEKSRLLSDRFSAERPKGSFSTLEIQRTEQGDSAMYLCASSPSGFIYNEQFFGPGTRLTVL.

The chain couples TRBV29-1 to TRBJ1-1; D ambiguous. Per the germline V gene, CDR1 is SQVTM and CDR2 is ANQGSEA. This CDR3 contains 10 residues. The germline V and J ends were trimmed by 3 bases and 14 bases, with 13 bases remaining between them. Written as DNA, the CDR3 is TGCAGCGTTGATAGAGCAGGTGTGTTCTTT. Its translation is CSVDRAGVFF.

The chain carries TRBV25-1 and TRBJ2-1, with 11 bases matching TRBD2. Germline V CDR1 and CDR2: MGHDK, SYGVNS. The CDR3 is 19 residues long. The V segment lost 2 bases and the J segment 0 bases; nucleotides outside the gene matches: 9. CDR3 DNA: TGTGCCAGCAGTGAAACGGAGGGACTAGCGGATGGCTCCTACAATGAGCAGTTCTTC. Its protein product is CASSETEGLADGSYNEQFF. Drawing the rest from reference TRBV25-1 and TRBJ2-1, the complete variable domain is EADIYQTPRYLVIGTGKKITLECSQTMGHDKMYWYQQDPGMELHLIHYSYGVNSTEKGDLSSESTVSRIRTEHFPLTLESARPSHTSQYLCASSETEGLADGSYNEQFFGPGTRLTVL.

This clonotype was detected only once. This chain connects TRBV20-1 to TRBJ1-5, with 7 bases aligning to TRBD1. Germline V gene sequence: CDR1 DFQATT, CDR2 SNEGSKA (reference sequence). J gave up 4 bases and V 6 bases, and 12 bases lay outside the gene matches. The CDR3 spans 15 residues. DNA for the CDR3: TGCAGTGCCGCCAGGGGGGTAACACCTAATCAGCCCCAGCATTTT. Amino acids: CSAARGVTPNQPQHF.

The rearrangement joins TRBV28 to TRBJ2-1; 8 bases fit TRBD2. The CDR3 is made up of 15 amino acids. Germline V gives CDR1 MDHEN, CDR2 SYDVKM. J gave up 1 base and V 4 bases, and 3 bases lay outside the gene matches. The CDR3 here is CASSYIAGSYNEQFF. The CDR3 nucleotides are TGTGCCAGCAGTTACATAGCGGGGTCCTACAATGAGCAGTTCTTC.

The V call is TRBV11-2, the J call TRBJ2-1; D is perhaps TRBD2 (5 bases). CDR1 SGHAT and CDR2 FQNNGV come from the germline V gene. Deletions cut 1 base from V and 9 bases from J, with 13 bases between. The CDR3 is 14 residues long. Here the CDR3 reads CASSLVGSESEQFF. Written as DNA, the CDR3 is TGTGCCAGCAGCTTAGTAGGTAGCGAGAGTGAGCAGTTCTTC.

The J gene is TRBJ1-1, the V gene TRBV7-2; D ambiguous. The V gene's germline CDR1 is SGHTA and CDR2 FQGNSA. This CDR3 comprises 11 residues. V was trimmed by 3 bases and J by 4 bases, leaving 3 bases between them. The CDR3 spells CASSFSTEAFF. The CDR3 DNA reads TGTGCCAGCAGCTTTTCCACTGAAGCTTTCTTT. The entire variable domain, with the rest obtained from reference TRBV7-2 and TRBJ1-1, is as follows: GAGVSQSPSNKVTEKGKDVELRCDPISGHTALYWYRQSLGQGLEFLIYFQGNSAPDKSGLPSDRFSAERTGGSVSTLTIQRTQQEDSAVYLCASSFSTEAFFGQGTRLTVV.

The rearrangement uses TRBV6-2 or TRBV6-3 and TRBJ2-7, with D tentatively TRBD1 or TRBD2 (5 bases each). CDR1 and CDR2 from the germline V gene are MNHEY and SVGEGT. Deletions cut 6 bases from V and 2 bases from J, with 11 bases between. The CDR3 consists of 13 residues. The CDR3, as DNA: TGTGCCAGCAGATCCGGGACCACCTACGAGCAGTACTTC. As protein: CASRSGTTYEQYF.

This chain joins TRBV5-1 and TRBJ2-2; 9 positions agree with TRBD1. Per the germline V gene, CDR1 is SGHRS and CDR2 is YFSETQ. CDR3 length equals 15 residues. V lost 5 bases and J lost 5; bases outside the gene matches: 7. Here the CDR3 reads CASSRQGDLTGELFF. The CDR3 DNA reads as TGCGCCAGCAGTAGACAGGGGGACCTTACCGGGGAGCTGTTTTTT.

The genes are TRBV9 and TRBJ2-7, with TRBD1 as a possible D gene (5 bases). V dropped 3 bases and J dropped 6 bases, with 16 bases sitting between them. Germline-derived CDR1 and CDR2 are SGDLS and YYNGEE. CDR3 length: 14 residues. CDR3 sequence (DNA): TGTGCCAGCAGCGCCGTGCCTAGGGGTTCCGAGCAGTACTTC. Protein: CASSAVPRGSEQYF.

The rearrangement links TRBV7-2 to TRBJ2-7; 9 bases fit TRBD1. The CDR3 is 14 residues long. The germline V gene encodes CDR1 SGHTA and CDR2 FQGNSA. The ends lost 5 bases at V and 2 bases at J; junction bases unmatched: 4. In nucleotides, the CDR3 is TGTGCCAGCAGCCTCCGACAGGGGGCCTACGAGCAGTACTTC. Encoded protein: CASSLRQGAYEQYF.

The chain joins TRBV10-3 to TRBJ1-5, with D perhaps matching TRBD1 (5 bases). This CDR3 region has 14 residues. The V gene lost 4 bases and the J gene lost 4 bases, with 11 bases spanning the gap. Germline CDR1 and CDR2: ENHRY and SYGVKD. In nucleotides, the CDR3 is TGTGCCATCAGTGTCGAAGGGGTGAATCAGCCCCAGCATTTT. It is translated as CAISVEGVNQPQHF.

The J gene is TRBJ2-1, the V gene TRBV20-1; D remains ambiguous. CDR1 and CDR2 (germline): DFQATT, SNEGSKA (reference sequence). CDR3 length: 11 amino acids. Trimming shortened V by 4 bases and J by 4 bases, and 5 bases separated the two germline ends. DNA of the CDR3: TGCAGTGCTAACCGGTACAATGAGCAGTTCTTC. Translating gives CSANRYNEQFF.

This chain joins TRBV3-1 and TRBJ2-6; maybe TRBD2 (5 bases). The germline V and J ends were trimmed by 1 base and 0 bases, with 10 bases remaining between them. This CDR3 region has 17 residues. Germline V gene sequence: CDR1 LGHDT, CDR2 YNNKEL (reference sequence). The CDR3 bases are TGTGCCAGCAGCCAAGGGACTTATCCCTCTGGGGCCAACGTCCTGACTTTC. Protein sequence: CASSQGTYPSGANVLTF.